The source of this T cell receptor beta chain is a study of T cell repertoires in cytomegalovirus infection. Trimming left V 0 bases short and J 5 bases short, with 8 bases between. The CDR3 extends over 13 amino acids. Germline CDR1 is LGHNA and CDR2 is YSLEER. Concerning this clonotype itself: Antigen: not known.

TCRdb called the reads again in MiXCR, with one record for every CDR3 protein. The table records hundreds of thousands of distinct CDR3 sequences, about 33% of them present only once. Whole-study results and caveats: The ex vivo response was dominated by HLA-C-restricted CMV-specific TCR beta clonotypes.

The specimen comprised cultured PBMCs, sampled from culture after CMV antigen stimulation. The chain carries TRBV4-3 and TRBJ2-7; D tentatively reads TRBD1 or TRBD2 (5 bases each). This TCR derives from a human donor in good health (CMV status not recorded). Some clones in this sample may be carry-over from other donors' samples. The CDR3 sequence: CASSQDWGNEQYF. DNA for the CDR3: TGCGCCAGCAGCCAAGATTGGGGGAACGAGCAGTACTTC.